This T cell receptor beta chain is drawn from a study of blood T cell repertoires in COVID-19. At the level of the study: The samples span acute and convalescent COVID-19 from the United States, Italy and Spain. PBMCs, B-cell-depleted T cells, or T cells were the source of the cDNA or gDNA that made up the material.

Methods used by the authors: Amplified reference gene primers provided the basis for estimating nucleated cell counts. Libraries were prepared by immunoSEQ multiplex PCR; TCRdb keeps only in-frame clonotypes and omits some of them. The D gene and trimming were derived from the DNA, and the V and J assignments and clone size from that table. This table has around 100,000 clones, roughly nine tenths appearing once. Germline assignment: CDR1 SGHTS and CDR2 YDEGEE. The J segment lost 2 bases and the V segment lost 2 bases, leaving 1 base of the junction unmatched. CDR3 length equals 14 residues. The sequencing input was peripheral blood. The V call is TRBV5-8, the J call TRBJ1-5, with TRBD1 identical over 7 bases. The receptor was derived from a woman aged 80 or older with acute or convalescent COVID-19. The DNA of the CDR3 is TGTGCCAGCAGCTTCGGACAGGGCAATCAGCCCCAGCATTTT. Amino acids: CASSFGQGNQPQHF.